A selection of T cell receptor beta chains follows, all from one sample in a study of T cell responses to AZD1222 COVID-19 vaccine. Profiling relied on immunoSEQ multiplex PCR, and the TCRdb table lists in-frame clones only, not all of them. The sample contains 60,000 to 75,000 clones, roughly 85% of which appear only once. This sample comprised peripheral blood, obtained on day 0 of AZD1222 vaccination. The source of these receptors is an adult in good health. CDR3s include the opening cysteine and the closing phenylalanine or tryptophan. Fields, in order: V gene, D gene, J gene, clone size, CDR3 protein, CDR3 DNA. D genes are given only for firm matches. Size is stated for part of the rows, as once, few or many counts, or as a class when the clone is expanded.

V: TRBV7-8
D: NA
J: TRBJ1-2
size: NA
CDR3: CASSPSGRGYGYTF
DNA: TGTGCCAGCAGCCCCAGTGGGAGGGGCTATGGCTACACCTTC

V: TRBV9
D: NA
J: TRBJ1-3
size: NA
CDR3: CASSVIGSSGNTIYF
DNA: TGTGCCAGCAGCGTAATTGGCAGCTCTGGAAACACCATATATTTT

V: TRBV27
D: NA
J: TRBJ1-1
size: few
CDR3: CASSLFPYTEAFF
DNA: TGTGCCAGCAGTTTATTCCCATACACTGAAGCTTTCTTT

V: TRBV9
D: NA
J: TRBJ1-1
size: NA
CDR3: CASSIDGLSEAFF
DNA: TGTGCCAGCAGCATAGACGGGCTGAGTGAAGCTTTCTTT

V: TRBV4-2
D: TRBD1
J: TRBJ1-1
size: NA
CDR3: CASSQDLGGGRTEAFF
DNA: TGTGCCAGCAGCCAAGATCTCGGAGGGGGCCGCACTGAAGCTTTCTTT

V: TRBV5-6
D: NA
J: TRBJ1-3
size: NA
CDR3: CASSPFVRASGNTIYF
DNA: TGTGCCAGCAGCCCATTCGTTCGGGCCTCTGGAAACACCATATATTTT

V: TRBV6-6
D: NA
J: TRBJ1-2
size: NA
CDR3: CASSSGRLGHGYTF
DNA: TGTGCCAGCAGTAGTGGACGGCTGGGGCATGGCTACACCTTC

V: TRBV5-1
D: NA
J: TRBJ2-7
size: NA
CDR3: CASSPNQAIYEQYF
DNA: TGCGCCAGCAGCCCAAACCAGGCGATCTACGAGCAGTACTTC

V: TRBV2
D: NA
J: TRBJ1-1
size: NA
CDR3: CASSQGIEAFF
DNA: TGTGCCAGCAGTCAGGGGATTGAAGCTTTCTTT

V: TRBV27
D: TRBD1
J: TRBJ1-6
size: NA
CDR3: CASSSQGTYNSPLHF
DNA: TGTGCCAGCAGTTCACAGGGGACCTATAATTCACCCCTCCACTTT

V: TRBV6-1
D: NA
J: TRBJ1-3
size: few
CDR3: CASSERQPRSGNTIYF
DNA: TGTGCCAGCAGTGAAAGACAGCCCCGCTCTGGAAACACCATATATTTT

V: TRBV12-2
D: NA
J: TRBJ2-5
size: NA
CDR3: CASRTAPSSGGIQETQYF
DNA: TGTGCAAGTCGCACAGCGCCCTCTAGCGGGGGGATCCAAGAGACCCAGTACTTC

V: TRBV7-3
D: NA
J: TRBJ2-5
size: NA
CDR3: CASSPAPTGPQETQYF
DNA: TGTGCCAGCAGCCCCGCCCCGACCGGGCCCCAAGAGACCCAGTACTTC

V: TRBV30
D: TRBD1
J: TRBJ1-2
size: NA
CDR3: CAWSVRQGFGYTF
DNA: TGTGCCTGGAGTGTACGACAGGGCTTCGGCTACACCTTC

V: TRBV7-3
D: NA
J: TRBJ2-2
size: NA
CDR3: CASSPIPRFGELFF
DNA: TGTGCCAGCAGCCCCATCCCGCGGTTCGGGGAGCTGTTTTTT

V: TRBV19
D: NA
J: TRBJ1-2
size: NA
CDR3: CASSSQEGYGYTF
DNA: TGTGCCAGTAGCTCACAGGAAGGGTATGGCTACACCTTC

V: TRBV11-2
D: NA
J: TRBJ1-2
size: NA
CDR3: CAVGGGWGYTF
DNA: TGTGCCGTCGGAGGGGGGTGGGGCTACACCTTC

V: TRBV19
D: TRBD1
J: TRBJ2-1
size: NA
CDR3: CASSHRQGAINEQFF
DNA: TGTGCCAGTAGTCACCGACAGGGGGCGATCAATGAGCAGTTCTTC

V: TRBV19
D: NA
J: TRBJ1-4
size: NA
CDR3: CASSITGPEKLFF
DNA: TGTGCCAGTAGTATTACAGGGCCCGAAAAACTGTTTTTT

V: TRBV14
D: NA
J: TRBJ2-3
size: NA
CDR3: CASSRRATDTQYF
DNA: TGTGCCAGCAGCAGACGGGCCACAGATACGCAGTATTTT

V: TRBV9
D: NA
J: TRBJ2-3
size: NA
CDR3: CASSVEGRSTDTQYF
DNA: TGTGCCAGCAGCGTAGAAGGGAGGTCCACAGATACGCAGTATTTT

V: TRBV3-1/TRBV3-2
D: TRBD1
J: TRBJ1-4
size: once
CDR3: CASSPGQGYEKLFF
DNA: TGTGCCAGCAGCCCGGGACAGGGTTACGAAAAACTGTTTTTT

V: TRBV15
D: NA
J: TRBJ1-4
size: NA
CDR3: CATSRDPGEKLFF
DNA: TGTGCCACCAGCAGAGATCCGGGTGAAAAACTGTTTTTT

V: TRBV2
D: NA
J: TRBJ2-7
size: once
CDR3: CASSEVLGYEQYF
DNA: TGTGCCAGCAGTGAAGTTTTGGGCTACGAGCAGTACTTC

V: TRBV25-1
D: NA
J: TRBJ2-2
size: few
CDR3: CASSRPTDITGELFF
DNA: TGTGCCAGCAGTCGCCCAACAGATATCACCGGGGAGCTGTTTTTT

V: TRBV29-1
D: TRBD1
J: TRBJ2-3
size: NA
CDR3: CSVLTGGLTDTQYF
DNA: TGCAGCGTTCTGACAGGGGGCCTGACAGATACGCAGTATTTT

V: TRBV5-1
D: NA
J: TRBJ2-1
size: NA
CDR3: CASSFQGNEQFF
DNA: TGCGCCAGCAGCTTCCAGGGCAATGAGCAGTTCTTC

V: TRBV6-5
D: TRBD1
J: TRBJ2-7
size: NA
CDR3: CASSFSRDRSSEQYF
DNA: TGTGCCAGCAGTTTTAGCAGGGACAGGTCTTCCGAGCAGTACTTC

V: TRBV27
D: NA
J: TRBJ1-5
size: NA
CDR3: CASKPQHF
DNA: TGTGCCAGCAAGCCCCAGCATTTT

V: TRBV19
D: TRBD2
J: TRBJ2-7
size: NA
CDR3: CASSTPGLPYEQYF
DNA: TGTGCCAGTAGTACCCCGGGACTACCTTACGAGCAGTACTTC

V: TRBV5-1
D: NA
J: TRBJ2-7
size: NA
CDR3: CASSLEQGYEQYF
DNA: TGCGCCAGCAGCTTGGAGCAGGGGTACGAGCAGTACTTC

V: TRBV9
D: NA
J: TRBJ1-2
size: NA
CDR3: CASSVGPGGYTF
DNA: TGTGCCAGCAGCGTAGGTCCGGGGGGCTACACCTTC

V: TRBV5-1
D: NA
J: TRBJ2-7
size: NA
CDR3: CASSLTGTYEQYF
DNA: TGCGCCAGCAGCTTAACGGGGACCTACGAGCAGTACTTC

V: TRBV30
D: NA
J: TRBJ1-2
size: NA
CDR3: CAWSVRMGSYTF
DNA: TGTGCCTGGAGTGTACGGATGGGCAGCTACACCTTC

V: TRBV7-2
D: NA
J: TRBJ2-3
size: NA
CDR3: CASSFKLGDTQYF
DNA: TGTGCCAGCAGCTTTAAGTTGGGGGATACGCAGTATTTT

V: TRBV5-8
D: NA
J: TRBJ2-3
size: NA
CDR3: CASSLLNYPPASTDTQYF
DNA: TGTGCCAGCAGCTTGTTGAACTACCCTCCTGCTAGCACAGATACGCAGTATTTT

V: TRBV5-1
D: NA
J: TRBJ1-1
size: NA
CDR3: CASSDRWGTEAFF
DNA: TGCGCCAGCAGTGACAGGTGGGGCACTGAAGCTTTCTTT

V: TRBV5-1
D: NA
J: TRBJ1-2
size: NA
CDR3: CASSLTNQGHGYTF
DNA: TGCGCCAGCAGCTTGACCAATCAGGGACATGGCTACACCTTC

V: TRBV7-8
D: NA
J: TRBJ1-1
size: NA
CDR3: CASSLQGLNTEAFF
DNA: TGTGCCAGCAGCCTACAGGGCCTGAACACTGAAGCTTTCTTT

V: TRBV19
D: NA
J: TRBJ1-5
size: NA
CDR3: CASMKGKISGNQPQHF
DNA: TGTGCCAGTATGAAGGGGAAAATAAGTGGCAATCAGCCCCAGCATTTT

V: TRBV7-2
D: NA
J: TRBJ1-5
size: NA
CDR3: CASSLGGGLRQPQHF
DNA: TGTGCCAGCAGCTTAGGGGGGGGGCTGCGTCAGCCCCAGCATTTT

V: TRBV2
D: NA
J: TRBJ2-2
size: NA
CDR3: CASSRKANTGELFF
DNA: TGTGCCAGCAGTAGGAAAGCGAACACCGGGGAGCTGTTTTTT

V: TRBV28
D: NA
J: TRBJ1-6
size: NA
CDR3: CASSSRVFYNSPLHF
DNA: TGTGCCAGCAGTTCCAGGGTTTTCTATAATTCACCCCTCCACTTT

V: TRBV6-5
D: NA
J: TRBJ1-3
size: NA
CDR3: CASSWTPYSGNTIYF
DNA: TGTGCCAGCAGTTGGACTCCTTACTCTGGAAACACCATATATTTT

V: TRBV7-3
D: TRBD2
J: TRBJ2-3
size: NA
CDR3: CASSLRSRTSGGTDTQYF
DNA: TGTGCCAGCAGCTTAAGATCTCGGACTAGCGGGGGGACAGATACGCAGTATTTT

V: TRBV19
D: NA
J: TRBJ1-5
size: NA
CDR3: CASSIVGRNQPQHF
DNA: TGTGCCAGTAGTATAGTGGGCCGCAATCAGCCCCAGCATTTT

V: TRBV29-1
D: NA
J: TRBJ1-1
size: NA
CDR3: CSVEGKGTEAFF
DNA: TGCAGCGTTGAAGGGAAAGGCACTGAAGCTTTCTTT

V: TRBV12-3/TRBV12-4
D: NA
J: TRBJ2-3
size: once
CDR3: CASTGTSTDTQYF
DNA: TGTGCCAGCACCGGGACAAGCACAGATACGCAGTATTTT

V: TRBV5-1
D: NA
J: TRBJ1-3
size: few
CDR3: CASSWTSSRGTGNTIYF
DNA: TGCGCCAGCAGCTGGACCAGCTCACGAGGGACTGGAAACACCATATATTTT

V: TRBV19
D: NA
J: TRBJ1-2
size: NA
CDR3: CASRSADYGYTF
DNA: TGTGCCAGTCGTTCGGCCGACTATGGCTACACCTTC

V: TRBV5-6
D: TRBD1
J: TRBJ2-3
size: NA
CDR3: CASSGRDRVPYF
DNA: TGTGCCAGCAGCGGAAGGGACAGGGTGCCGTATTTT

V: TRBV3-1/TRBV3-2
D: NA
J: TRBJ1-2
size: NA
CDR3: CASSQDDNYGYTF
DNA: TGTGCCAGCAGCCAAGATGATAACTATGGCTACACCTTC

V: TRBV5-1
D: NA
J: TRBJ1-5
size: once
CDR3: CASSLLSSAVDLRKQPQHF
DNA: TGCGCCAGCAGCTTGCTTTCATCGGCAGTGGACCTCAGAAAGCAGCCCCAGCATTTT

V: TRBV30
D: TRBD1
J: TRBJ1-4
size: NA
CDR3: CAWSGAQGAFEKLFF
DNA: TGTGCCTGGAGTGGTGCACAGGGGGCGTTTGAAAAACTGTTTTTT

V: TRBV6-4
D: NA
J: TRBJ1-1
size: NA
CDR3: CASSEVTGPHPNTEAFF
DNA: TGTGCCAGCAGTGAGGTTACAGGGCCCCATCCGAACACTGAAGCTTTCTTT